The T cell receptor (beta chain) described here comes from a study of T cell repertoires in cytomegalovirus infection. Study information: CMV epitopes used comprised recently identified HLA-C-restricted ones and well-studied HLA-B-restricted ones.

Each CDR3 protein gets one entry after TCRdb re-called the reads with MiXCR. This sample has about 480,000 distinct CDR3 sequences, with 33% found just once. Notes on the study in general: Adding up the frequency of public TCR beta families identified people who carried CMV plus the relevant HLA. What dominated the ex vivo response were HLA-C-restricted CMV-specific TCR beta clonotypes.

V gave up 2 bases and J gave up 0 bases, with 18 bases separating them. The CDR3 is 18 amino acids. Germline CDR1 is SGHDT and CDR2 is YYEEEE. As concerns this clonotype: Its target is not known.

This material consisted of cultured PBMCs, taken from culture after CMV antigen stimulation. The chain couples TRBV5-6 to TRBJ2-1; D possibly corresponds to TRBD1 (5 bases). This clonotype originated in a human donor in good health (CMV status not recorded). Some clones in this sample may be carry-over from other donors' samples. The CDR3 sequence is CASSFPLDRTLSYNEQFF. In nucleotides, the CDR3 is TGTGCCAGCAGCTTCCCTCTAGACAGAACTCTCTCCTACAATGAGCAGTTCTTC. The entire variable domain, with the rest obtained from reference TRBV5-6 and TRBJ2-1, is as follows: DAGVTQSPTHLIKTRGQQVTLRCSPKSGHDTVSWYQQALGQGPQFIFQYYEEEERQRGNFPDRFSGHQFPNYSSELNVNALLLGDSALYLCASSFPLDRTLSYNEQFFGPGTRLTVL.